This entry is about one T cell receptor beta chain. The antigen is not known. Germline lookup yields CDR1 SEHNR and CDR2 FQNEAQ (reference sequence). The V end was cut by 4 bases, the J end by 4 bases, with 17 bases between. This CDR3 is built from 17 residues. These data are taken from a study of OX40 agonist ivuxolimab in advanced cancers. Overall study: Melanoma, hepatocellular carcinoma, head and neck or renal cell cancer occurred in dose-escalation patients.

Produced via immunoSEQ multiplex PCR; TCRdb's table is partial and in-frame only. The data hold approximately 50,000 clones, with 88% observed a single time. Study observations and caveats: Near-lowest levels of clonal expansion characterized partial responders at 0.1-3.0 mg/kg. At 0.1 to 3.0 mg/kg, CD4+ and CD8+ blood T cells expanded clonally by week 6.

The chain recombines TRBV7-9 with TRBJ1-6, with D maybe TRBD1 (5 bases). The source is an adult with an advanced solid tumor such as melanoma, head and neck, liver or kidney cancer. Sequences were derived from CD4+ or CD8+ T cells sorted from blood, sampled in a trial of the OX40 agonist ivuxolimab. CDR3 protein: CASSSGTTGLYNSPLHF. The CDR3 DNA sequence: TGTGCCAGCAGCTCCGGGACGACGGGTCTTTATAATTCACCCCTCCACTTT.